A selection of T cell receptor beta chains follows, all from one sample in a study of blood T cell repertoires in COVID-19. Some clones are missing from TCRdb's copy, which holds only in-frame ones; the method was immunoSEQ multiplex PCR. Among around 200,000 clones listed, less than 90% were seen once. The sample was peripheral blood. These receptors all come from a woman in her 70s with COVID-19, enrolled during active disease. The CDR3 runs from the conserved cysteine through the conserved F or W. The D gene is left open where the match is weak. Clone size appears in some rows only: once, few, many, or a class for an expanded clone.

size	V	D	J	DNA	CDR3
.	TRBV28	TRBD2	TRBJ2-1	TGTGCCAGCAGTTCTAGCGGGAACAACAATGAGCAGTTCTTC	CASSSSGNNNEQFF
.	TRBV6-5	.	TRBJ1-2	TGTGCCAGCAGTTACTCGCGGGGAGGGAATGGCTACACCTTC	CASSYSRGGNGYTF
few	TRBV29-1	TRBD1	TRBJ1-5	TGCAGCGCATTAACAGGGGATCGGGCCCAGCATTTT	CSALTGDRAQHF
few	TRBV5-5	TRBD2	TRBJ2-7	TGTGCCAGCAGCTTGGTTTTGGCGGGAGTCCGCGAGCAGTACTTC	CASSLVLAGVREQYF
.	TRBV15	.	TRBJ1-4	TGTGCCACCAGCGGACAAGACGAGGATGAAAAACTGTTTTTT	CATSGQDEDEKLFF
.	TRBV2	TRBD1	TRBJ1-2	TGTGCCAGCCTGGGACAGGTGGAGGAACGCTACACCTTC	CASLGQVEERYTF
.	TRBV6-2/TRBV6-3	TRBD2	TRBJ2-7	TGTGCCAGCAGTTACGGAGCTAGCGGGAGCTCCTACGAGCAGTACTTC	CASSYGASGSSYEQYF
.	TRBV6-5	TRBD1	TRBJ2-7	TGTGCCAGCAGGGCCCCGACAGGGGCCAAGGTCGAGCAGTACTTC	CASRAPTGAKVEQYF
.	TRBV7-2	.	TRBJ1-4	TGTGCCAGCAGCCTACAGAGGGCAACTAATGAAAAACTGTTTTTT	CASSLQRATNEKLFF
.	TRBV19	.	TRBJ1-1	TGTGCCAGTAACCAGGGTCCTTTTGGGGACACTGAAGCTTTCTTT	CASNQGPFGDTEAFF
.	TRBV19	.	TRBJ1-5	TGTGCCAGTAGTTTACAGGGTGCTGGAAATCAGCCCCAGCATTTT	CASSLQGAGNQPQHF
.	TRBV9	.	TRBJ1-1	TGTGCCAGCAGCGTAGAGGACAGTGGTCGGGTTATGAACACTGAAGCTTTCTTT	CASSVEDSGRVMNTEAFF
.	TRBV28	TRBD1	TRBJ2-6	TGTGCCAGCAGACCCAGGGACAGGCTCTCTGGGGCCAACGTCCTGACTTTC	CASRPRDRLSGANVLTF